Following are 2 T cell receptor beta chains from one sample sequenced in a study of T cells after yellow fever vaccination. TCRdb reprocessed the 5' RACE reads via MiXCR and lists one record per CDR3 protein. The data contain some 320,000 distinct CDR3 sequences, roughly 10% of them singletons. The material sequenced was CD4+ T cells sorted from PBMCs, taken 45 days after the yellow fever booster vaccination. Receptors originate from a man aged 18 to 35 who received the YFV17D yellow fever vaccine.

This clonotype was found many times. The chain has TRBV6-5 and TRBJ1-1; D is unresolved. The germline V gene has CDR1 MNHEY and CDR2 SVGAGI. The CDR3 consists of 11 residues. Trimming shortened V by 8 bases and J by 1 base, and 5 bases separated the two germline ends. The CDR3 DNA reads as TGTGCCAGCGCGCGGAACACTGAAGCTTTCTTT. It translates to CASARNTEAFF.

V usage is TRBV6-1 and J usage is TRBJ1-2, with D possibly being TRBD1 (6 bases). The V gene's germline CDR1 is MNHNS and CDR2 SASEGT. Trimming left V 9 bases short and J 7 bases short, with 15 bases between. The CDR3 extends over 12 amino acids. The CDR3 protein is CASTGARGGYTF. CDR3 in DNA: TGTGCCAGTACGGGGGCTAGGGGTGGCTACACCTTC.